This is a list of T cell receptor beta chains from one sample in a study of technical replicates of blood from four donors. Here immunoSEQ multiplex PCR was the method, and the copy in TCRdb shows in-frame clones only, minus some. Of about 73,000 clones listed, roughly 93% were seen once; the top ten hold 0.2% to 0.3%. Sequencing was carried out using T cells isolated from PBMCs. These receptors came from a human donor in good health. Each CDR3 is given with its conserved first and last residue. Fields, in order: CDR3 DNA, CDR3 protein, J gene, clone size, V gene, D gene. D genes are given only for firm matches. Not every row has a clone size; where given, it reads once, few, many or a size class.

CDR3 DNA: TGTGCCAGCAGTCCCTTCCGGGACAAAGAGACCCAGTACTTC
CDR3 protein: CASSPFRDKETQYF
J gene: TRBJ2-5
clone size: .
V gene: TRBV27
D gene: .

CDR3 DNA: TGTGCCAGCAGTTTTAGTCGCTCCCGCGGATACTCCTACAATGAGCAGTTCTTC
CDR3 protein: CASSFSRSRGYSYNEQFF
J gene: TRBJ2-1
clone size: .
V gene: TRBV27
D gene: .

CDR3 DNA: TGCGCCAGCAGCTTTCAAGCGGGAGAAGAGACCCAGTACTTC
CDR3 protein: CASSFQAGEETQYF
J gene: TRBJ2-5
clone size: .
V gene: TRBV5-1
D gene: TRBD2

CDR3 DNA: TGTGCCAGCACTACTAGCGGGAGAGGTTCCGGGGAGCTGTTTTTT
CDR3 protein: CASTTSGRGSGELFF
J gene: TRBJ2-2
clone size: .
V gene: TRBV28
D gene: TRBD2

CDR3 DNA: TGTGCCAGCTCACCATTCTCGCACGGGGTCCAGCAAGTCGAGCAGCCCCAGCATTTT
CDR3 protein: CASSPFSHGVQQVEQPQHF
J gene: TRBJ1-5
clone size: .
V gene: TRBV18
D gene: .

CDR3 DNA: TGTGCCAGCAGTTTAACGGTATCTAGCGATCTCCTAGAGACCCAGTACTTC
CDR3 protein: CASSLTVSSDLLETQYF
J gene: TRBJ2-5
clone size: .
V gene: TRBV28
D gene: .

CDR3 DNA: TGTGCCAGCAGTTACGGGAACAGGGGAAGGTTAGGCTACACCTTC
CDR3 protein: CASSYGNRGRLGYTF
J gene: TRBJ1-2
clone size: .
V gene: TRBV6-5
D gene: TRBD1

CDR3 DNA: TGTGCCAGCCCCCCCCGCGGGGGGGCAGATACGCAGTATTTT
CDR3 protein: CASPPRGGADTQYF
J gene: TRBJ2-3
clone size: .
V gene: TRBV7-9
D gene: TRBD2

CDR3 DNA: TGCAGCGGGCGACTAGCGGGAGCCTACGAGCAGTACTTC
CDR3 protein: CSGRLAGAYEQYF
J gene: TRBJ2-7
clone size: .
V gene: TRBV29-1
D gene: TRBD2

CDR3 DNA: TGTGCCAGCAGCCCCGATGCAACAACCACCCCTTATAACTATGGCTACACCTTC
CDR3 protein: CASSPDATTTPYNYGYTF
J gene: TRBJ1-2
clone size: .
V gene: TRBV7-3
D gene: .

CDR3 DNA: TGCAGCGTTGGCGGGGTGAAAGAGACCCAGTACTTC
CDR3 protein: CSVGGVKETQYF
J gene: TRBJ2-5
clone size: .
V gene: TRBV29-1
D gene: .

CDR3 DNA: TGTGCCAGCAGCAATCAGGGGTACACTGAAGCTTTCTTT
CDR3 protein: CASSNQGYTEAFF
J gene: TRBJ1-1
clone size: .
V gene: TRBV7-2
D gene: .

CDR3 DNA: TGTGCCAGCATCACAGGGATCCAAGAGACCCAGTACTTC
CDR3 protein: CASITGIQETQYF
J gene: TRBJ2-5
clone size: .
V gene: TRBV6-1
D gene: .

CDR3 DNA: TGTGCCAGCAGCGTAAACCCCCTGAGCGGGGGGGCCAATGAGCAGTTCTTC
CDR3 protein: CASSVNPLSGGANEQFF
J gene: TRBJ2-1
clone size: .
V gene: TRBV9
D gene: TRBD2

CDR3 DNA: TGTGCCAGCAGTCTTACCGGGACTAGCGGAAACGAGCAGTACTTC
CDR3 protein: CASSLTGTSGNEQYF
J gene: TRBJ2-7
clone size: .
V gene: TRBV27
D gene: TRBD2

CDR3 DNA: TGTGCCAGTAGTATTGTCTACAGCGGGGGTCCCTATAATGAGCAGTTCTTC
CDR3 protein: CASSIVYSGGPYNEQFF
J gene: TRBJ2-1
clone size: .
V gene: TRBV19
D gene: TRBD2

CDR3 DNA: TGTGCCTGGAGGGGCGACAGGGGACCCCCTAGCGGGGGCCCGACCGGGGAGCTGTTTTTT
CDR3 protein: CAWRGDRGPPSGGPTGELFF
J gene: TRBJ2-2
clone size: .
V gene: TRBV30
D gene: TRBD2

CDR3 DNA: TGCAGCGTTATTACTAGCGGATTCTACAATGAGCAGTTCTTC
CDR3 protein: CSVITSGFYNEQFF
J gene: TRBJ2-1
clone size: .
V gene: TRBV29-1
D gene: TRBD2

CDR3 DNA: TGCGCCAGCAGCGCTGGACAGGGTATTTCCTCTGGAAACACCATATATTTT
CDR3 protein: CASSAGQGISSGNTIYF
J gene: TRBJ1-3
clone size: .
V gene: TRBV5-1
D gene: TRBD1

CDR3 DNA: TGTGCCAGTAGTATTCGGTTTATGGGCCCTTACGAGCAGTACTTC
CDR3 protein: CASSIRFMGPYEQYF
J gene: TRBJ2-7
clone size: .
V gene: TRBV19
D gene: .

CDR3 DNA: TGTGCCAGCAGTTCCCCGGGGGCTAGCGGGAGATACAGAGCCGGGGAGCTGTTTTTT
CDR3 protein: CASSSPGASGRYRAGELFF
J gene: TRBJ2-2
clone size: once
V gene: TRBV28
D gene: TRBD2

CDR3 DNA: TGCAGCGTTGAGGGGAATCCGGGACTAGCGGGGTCAAATGAGCAGTTCTTC
CDR3 protein: CSVEGNPGLAGSNEQFF
J gene: TRBJ2-1
clone size: .
V gene: TRBV29-1
D gene: TRBD2

CDR3 DNA: TGTGCCAGCAGCGAAGAACCGGGACAGGGGGCCGGTGATGAAGCTTTCTTT
CDR3 protein: CASSEEPGQGAGDEAFF
J gene: TRBJ1-1
clone size: .
V gene: TRBV9
D gene: TRBD1

CDR3 DNA: TGTGCCAGCAGTGAAGCGCTGGGCAGGGGGTTGAACACTGAAGCTTTCTTT
CDR3 protein: CASSEALGRGLNTEAFF
J gene: TRBJ1-1
clone size: .
V gene: TRBV6-1
D gene: TRBD1

CDR3 DNA: TGTGCCAGCAGTGACAGGGACATCGATCAGCCCCAGCATTTT
CDR3 protein: CASSDRDIDQPQHF
J gene: TRBJ1-5
clone size: .
V gene: TRBV6-1
D gene: .

CDR3 DNA: TGTGCCAGCAGCTTCGGGAGCGGGAGCATGGAGACCCAGTACTTC
CDR3 protein: CASSFGSGSMETQYF
J gene: TRBJ2-5
clone size: .
V gene: TRBV7-9
D gene: TRBD2

CDR3 DNA: TGCGCCAGCAGCCAAGAAGGACTCCCCTACGAGCAGTACTTC
CDR3 protein: CASSQEGLPYEQYF
J gene: TRBJ2-7
clone size: .
V gene: TRBV4-1
D gene: .

CDR3 DNA: TGTGCCAGCAGTATCGGGACTAGCGGCACAGATACGCAGTATTTT
CDR3 protein: CASSIGTSGTDTQYF
J gene: TRBJ2-3
clone size: .
V gene: TRBV6-5
D gene: TRBD2

CDR3 DNA: TGCGCCAGCAGCATAAGACAGGGGGATGAAAAACTGTTTTTT
CDR3 protein: CASSIRQGDEKLFF
J gene: TRBJ1-4
clone size: .
V gene: TRBV5-1
D gene: TRBD1

CDR3 DNA: TGTGCCAGCAGCCAACAGGGGGCGGGGAACACTGAAGCTTTCTTT
CDR3 protein: CASSQQGAGNTEAFF
J gene: TRBJ1-1
clone size: .
V gene: TRBV6-5
D gene: TRBD1

CDR3 DNA: TGTGCCAGCAGGTCCATGGCCCACACATACACTGAAGCTTTCTTT
CDR3 protein: CASRSMAHTYTEAFF
J gene: TRBJ1-1
clone size: .
V gene: TRBV7-9
D gene: .

CDR3 DNA: TGTGCCAGCAGTTTACAACCCCGGACTAGATACAATGAGCAGTTCTTC
CDR3 protein: CASSLQPRTRYNEQFF
J gene: TRBJ2-1
clone size: .
V gene: TRBV28
D gene: TRBD2

CDR3 DNA: TGTGCCAGCAGTTACTTGGGTGGACAGGGGTTGGAAAAACTGTTTTTT
CDR3 protein: CASSYLGGQGLEKLFF
J gene: TRBJ1-4
clone size: .
V gene: TRBV6-5
D gene: TRBD1

CDR3 DNA: TGTGCCAGCAGTGGAACCCTAGAAGGTGAGGCTTTCTTT
CDR3 protein: CASSGTLEGEAFF
J gene: TRBJ1-1
clone size: .
V gene: TRBV25-1
D gene: .

CDR3 DNA: TGTGCCAGCAGTCCTCCCAGGGGAGTGTTTGAAAAACTGTTTTTT
CDR3 protein: CASSPPRGVFEKLFF
J gene: TRBJ1-4
clone size: .
V gene: TRBV28
D gene: .

CDR3 DNA: TGTGCCACCTGGGACAGGGAGACTCTAAATGAGCAGTTCTTC
CDR3 protein: CATWDRETLNEQFF
J gene: TRBJ2-1
clone size: .
V gene: TRBV2
D gene: TRBD1

CDR3 DNA: TGCAGCGTTGAAGCAAATCCTAGCGGGAGAATATACGAGCAGTACTTC
CDR3 protein: CSVEANPSGRIYEQYF
J gene: TRBJ2-7
clone size: .
V gene: TRBV29-1
D gene: TRBD2

CDR3 DNA: TGTGCCAGCATACACGGGGGCACTGAAGCTTTCTTT
CDR3 protein: CASIHGGTEAFF
J gene: TRBJ1-1
clone size: .
V gene: TRBV7-2
D gene: .

CDR3 DNA: TGCGCCAGCAGCATAGGACAGGTGGGAGGCTACACCTTC
CDR3 protein: CASSIGQVGGYTF
J gene: TRBJ1-2
clone size: .
V gene: TRBV5-1
D gene: TRBD1

CDR3 DNA: TGCAGCGGTCGGTGGGGACAGATCGACACCGGGGAGCTGTTTTTT
CDR3 protein: CSGRWGQIDTGELFF
J gene: TRBJ2-2
clone size: once
V gene: TRBV29-1
D gene: TRBD1

CDR3 DNA: TGCGCCAGCAGCTCTGGGACAGGGGAGAGCTACGAGCAGTACTTC
CDR3 protein: CASSSGTGESYEQYF
J gene: TRBJ2-7
clone size: .
V gene: TRBV5-1
D gene: TRBD1

CDR3 DNA: TGTGCCAGCAGCTTAGGTGGACTCACTGAAGCTTTCTTT
CDR3 protein: CASSLGGLTEAFF
J gene: TRBJ1-1
clone size: .
V gene: TRBV7-8
D gene: .

CDR3 DNA: TGTGCCAGTAGTATAAGCAGGGGAAGGTCCTACGAGCAGTACTTC
CDR3 protein: CASSISRGRSYEQYF
J gene: TRBJ2-7
clone size: .
V gene: TRBV19
D gene: .

CDR3 DNA: TGTGCCAGCAGTCACGAGAGCTCCTACGAGCAGTACTTC
CDR3 protein: CASSHESSYEQYF
J gene: TRBJ2-7
clone size: .
V gene: TRBV6-5
D gene: .

CDR3 DNA: TGTGCCAGCAGTGCTTCTCGGACTAGCGGGATAGACGAGCAGTACTTC
CDR3 protein: CASSASRTSGIDEQYF
J gene: TRBJ2-7
clone size: .
V gene: TRBV2
D gene: TRBD2

CDR3 DNA: TGTGCCAGCAGTCCGTTACCGGGGGGCAACACTGAAGCTTTCTTT
CDR3 protein: CASSPLPGGNTEAFF
J gene: TRBJ1-1
clone size: .
V gene: TRBV6-5
D gene: .

CDR3 DNA: TGCGCCAGCAGACTGACACTGAACACTGAAGCTTTCTTT
CDR3 protein: CASRLTLNTEAFF
J gene: TRBJ1-1
clone size: .
V gene: TRBV4-1
D gene: .

CDR3 DNA: TGCGCCAGCAGCCGAACAGGGGGTATCTCTGGGGCCAACGTCCTGACTTTC
CDR3 protein: CASSRTGGISGANVLTF
J gene: TRBJ2-6
clone size: .
V gene: TRBV5-1
D gene: TRBD1